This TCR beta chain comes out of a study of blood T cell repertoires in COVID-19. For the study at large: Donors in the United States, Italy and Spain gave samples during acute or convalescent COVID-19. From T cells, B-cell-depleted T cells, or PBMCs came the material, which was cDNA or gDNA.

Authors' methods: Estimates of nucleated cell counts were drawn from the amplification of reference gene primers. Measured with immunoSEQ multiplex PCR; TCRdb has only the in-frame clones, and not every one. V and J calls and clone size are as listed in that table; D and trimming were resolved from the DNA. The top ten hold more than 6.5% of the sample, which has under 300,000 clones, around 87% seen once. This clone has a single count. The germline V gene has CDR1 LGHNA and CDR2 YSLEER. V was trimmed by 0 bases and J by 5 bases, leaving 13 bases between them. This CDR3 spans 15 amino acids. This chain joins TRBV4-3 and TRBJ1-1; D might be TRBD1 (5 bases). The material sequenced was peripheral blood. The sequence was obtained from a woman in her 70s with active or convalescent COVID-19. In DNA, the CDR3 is TGCGCCAGCAGCCAAGAGGCAGGGTTGTGGACTGAAGCTTTCTTT. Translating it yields CASSQEAGLWTEAFF.